Sequencing of this TCR beta chain was carried out in a study of T cells in Graves' hyperthyroidism and ophthalmopathy. The CDR3 runs to 13 residues. V shed 5 bases and J shed 8 bases, with 15 bases lying between them. Germline V gene sequence: CDR1 MNHEY, CDR2 SMNVEV (reference sequence). Amplified TCR beta CDR3 regions derived from RNA transcripts. Researchers ran a first-round RT-PCR on the TCR CDR3 using the HTBI primer set. TCRdb recomputed calls from the multiplex PCR reads with MiXCR, one row per CDR3 protein. This sample has fewer than 350,000 distinct CDR3 sequences, with 15% to 20% found just once.

The receptor was derived from a woman in her forties or fifties with Graves' hyperthyroidism. The sequencing sample was made of blood. V is TRBV27 and J is TRBJ1-2; no firm D call. The CDR3 sequence is CASSDSRVGGYTF. In nucleotides, the CDR3 is TGTGCCAGCAGTGACTCCCGGGTTGGAGGCTACACCTTC.